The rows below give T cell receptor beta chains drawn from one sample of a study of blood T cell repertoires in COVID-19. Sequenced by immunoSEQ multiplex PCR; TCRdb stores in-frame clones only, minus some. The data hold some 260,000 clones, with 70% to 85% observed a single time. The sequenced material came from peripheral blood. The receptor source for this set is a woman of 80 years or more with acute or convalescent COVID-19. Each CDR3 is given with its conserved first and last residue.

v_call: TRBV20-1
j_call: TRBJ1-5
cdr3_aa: CSASDPWDSSYNQPQHF

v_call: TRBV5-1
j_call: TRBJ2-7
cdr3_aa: CASSLVAGGRYEQYF

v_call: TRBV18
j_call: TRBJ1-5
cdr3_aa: CASSLGTGGTNQPQHF

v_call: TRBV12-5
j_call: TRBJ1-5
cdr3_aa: CASVQGGSFGNQPQHF

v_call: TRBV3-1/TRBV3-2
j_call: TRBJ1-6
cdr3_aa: CASSQTGASSPLHF

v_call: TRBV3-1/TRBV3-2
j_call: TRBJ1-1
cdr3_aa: CASSQAGANTEAFF

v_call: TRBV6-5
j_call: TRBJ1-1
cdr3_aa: CASRQGRGNTEAFF

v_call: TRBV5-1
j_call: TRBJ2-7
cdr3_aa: CASSLVVGQGAEQYF

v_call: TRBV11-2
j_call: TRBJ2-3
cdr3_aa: CASSLDGGPVDTQYF

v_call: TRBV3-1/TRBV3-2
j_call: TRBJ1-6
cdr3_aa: CASSQERTGGRTPLHF